These 28 T cell receptor beta chains were sequenced from one sample in a study of blood T cells in healthy people across ages. A second roughly 6 to 11 cycle PCR used barcoded and J-beta primers. TCRdb independently ran MiXCR on the 5' RACE reads; one entry per CDR3 protein. Among about 1.6 million distinct CDR3 sequences listed, around 35% were seen once. Sequencing was done on a sample of blood. The receptors here all came from a woman between 25 and 40 years old in good health.

This clonotype was counted only a few times. The genes are TRBV5-1 and TRBJ1-4; unclear D gene. V was cut by 0 bases and J by 7 bases, with 13 bases left in between. This CDR3 region has 15 residues. CDR1 is SGHRS, CDR2 YFSETQ, per germline. Here the CDR3 DNA reads TGCGCCAGCAGCTTGGAGAGAGGGAGAGGTGAAAAACTGTTTTTT. Residues: CASSLERGRGEKLFF.

This clonotype showed up just a few times. The chain joins TRBV20-1 to TRBJ1-6; D possibly corresponds to TRBD1 (5 bases). V dropped 0 bases and J dropped 10 bases, with 22 bases sitting between them. Germline V gene lookup returns CDR1 DFQATT and CDR2 SNEGSKA (reference sequence). The CDR3 is made up of 17 amino acids. CDR3 DNA sequence: TGCAGTGCTAGAGATCGCGGGACTGCGTGGAGGGCCTCACCCCTCCACTTT. It codes for CSARDRGTAWRASPLHF.

This clonotype was counted between two and nine times. This chain uses TRBV30 with TRBJ2-5, with D perhaps being TRBD1 or TRBD2 (5 bases each). The CDR3 is 13 residues long. Germline assignment: CDR1 GTSNPN and CDR2 SVGIG (reference sequence). Trimming took 2 bases from V and 5 from J, leaving 12 bases between them. This CDR3 reads CAWSKGTSETQYF. Written as DNA, the CDR3 is TGTGCCTGGAGTAAGGGGACCTCGGAGACCCAGTACTTC.

This clonotype was picked up a small number of times. V usage is TRBV7-9 and J usage is TRBJ2-7; D assignment may be TRBD1 or TRBD2 (7 bases each). CDR1 is SEHNR, CDR2 FQNEAQ, per germline (reference sequence). Trimming took 5 bases from V and 2 from J, leaving 16 bases between them. There are 15 residues in the CDR3. Here the CDR3 DNA reads TGTGCCAGCAGCCAAACAGGGGAGGGGCCCTACGAGCAGTACTTC. It translates to CASSQTGEGPYEQYF.

This clonotype was found a few times. The chain has TRBV4-1 and TRBJ2-3; possible D gene TRBD2, 5 bases. The germline V gene encodes CDR1 MGHRA and CDR2 YSYEKL. This CDR3 is 13 amino acids long. The V and J ends lost 4 bases and 5 bases respectively, with 10 bases between them. This chain's CDR3 is CASSRYSGDTQYF. The DNA of the CDR3 is TGCGCCAGCAGCCGTTACAGCGGAGATACGCAGTATTTT.

The gene calls are TRBV20-1 and TRBJ1-5; 7 bases fit TRBD1. The CDR3 contains 15 residues. CDR1 is DFQATT, CDR2 SNEGSKA, per germline (reference sequence). After removal of 3 bases from V and 3 bases from J, the junction contained 8 bases not matched to a gene. The CDR3 loop reads CSASIPRGTNQPQHF. Here the CDR3 DNA reads TGCAGTGCTAGTATCCCCAGGGGGACCAATCAGCCCCAGCATTTT.

In this sample, this clonotype turned up a few times. This chain's CDR3 is CASSLARQPNNYGYTF. DNA of the CDR3: TGTGCCAGCAGCTTAGCGCGGCAGCCGAACAACTATGGCTACACCTTC. The genes are TRBV7-2 and TRBJ1-2; the D is unclear. The CDR3 consists of 16 residues. V shed 0 bases and J shed 2 bases, with 13 bases lying between them. CDR1 SGHTA and CDR2 FQGNSA come from the germline V gene.

V and J are TRBV6-2 or TRBV6-3 and TRBJ2-3; a possible D gene is TRBD1 (5 bases). The V gene lost 0 bases and the J gene lost 2 bases, with 12 bases spanning the gap. CDR3 size: 16 residues. Germline V lookup: CDR1 MNHEY, CDR2 SVGEGT. The CDR3 protein is CASSYSQGTLTDTQYF. The DNA for the CDR3 is TGTGCCAGCAGTTACTCTCAGGGAACCCTCACAGATACGCAGTATTTT.

Details on this clonotype: An end of the junction does not agree with germline; a read error may underlie this. This rearrangement joins TRBV7-9 to TRBJ1-5; D remains ambiguous. Germline lookup yields CDR1 SEHNR and CDR2 FQNEAQ (reference sequence). This CDR3 spans 13 amino acids. This CDR3 is CASSRDSNQSQHF. The CDR3 DNA sequence: TGTGCCAGCAGTCGAGATAGCAATCAGTCCCAGCATTTT.

The chain joins TRBV28 to TRBJ2-2, with D tentatively TRBD1 or TRBD2 (5 bases each). The germline gives CDR1 MDHEN, CDR2 SYDVKM. Trimming removed 6 bases from V and 5 bases from J, with 13 bases in between. The CDR3 totals 14 residues. The CDR3 sequence: CASSLWGYTGELFF. CDR3 nucleotide sequence: TGTGCCAGCAGCTTGTGGGGGTATACCGGGGAGCTGTTTTTT. The full variable domain, its missing parts supplied by reference TRBV28 and TRBJ2-2, is DVKVTQSSRYLVKRTGEKVFLECVQDMDHENMFWYRQDPGLGLRLIYFSYDVKMKEKGDIPEGYSVSREKKERFSLILESASTNQTSMYLCASSLWGYTGELFFGEGSRLTVL.

This clonotype was recorded a few times. The chain couples TRBV20-1 to TRBJ1-2; D gene uncertain. Trimming took 0 bases from V and 0 from J, leaving 8 bases between them. CDR3 length equals 14 residues. The germline V gene has CDR1 DFQATT and CDR2 SNEGSKA (reference sequence). This chain's CDR3 is CSAREGETNYGYTF. The DNA of the CDR3 is TGCAGTGCTAGAGAAGGAGAGACTAACTATGGCTACACCTTC.

The rearrangement links TRBV20-1 to TRBJ1-1, with a tentative D call TRBD1 (6 bases). The ends were cut back, 5 bases at V and 0 bases at J, with 13 bases in the middle. Germline V lookup: CDR1 DFQATT, CDR2 SNEGSKA (reference sequence). This CDR3 is built from 14 residues. CDR3 loop: CSAWAGALNTEAFF. For the CDR3, the DNA is TGCAGTGCTTGGGCAGGGGCCTTGAACACTGAAGCTTTCTTT.

This clonotype was counted between two and nine times. The V and J genes are TRBV5-1 and TRBJ1-1; D is uncertain. The length of the CDR3 is 13 residues. Germline loops: CDR1 SGHRS, CDR2 YFSETQ. Between the trimmed V and J ends, which lost 5 bases and 0 bases, there was a span of 8 bases. CDR3 amino acids: CASRYALNTEAFF. The CDR3 coding sequence is TGCGCCAGCAGGTACGCCTTGAACACTGAAGCTTTCTTT. Complete variable domain (other parts from reference TRBV5-1 and TRBJ1-1): KAGVTQTPRYLIKTRGQQVTLSCSPISGHRSVSWYQQTPGQGLQFLFEYFSETQRNKGNFPGRFSGRQFSNSRSEMNVSTLELGDSALYLCASRYALNTEAFFGQGTRLTVV.

This clonotype was counted a few times. V gene TRBV7-6 combines with J gene TRBJ2-3; TRBD1 matches at 8 bases. The CDR3 extends over 16 amino acids. J was trimmed by 3 bases and V by 5 bases; bases with no gene match: 10. Germline V gives CDR1 SGHVS, CDR2 FNYEAQ. The CDR3 here is CASSDSTGARTDTQYF. The CDR3, as DNA: TGTGCCAGCAGCGACTCGACAGGGGCGAGAACAGATACGCAGTATTTT. The entire variable domain, with the rest obtained from reference TRBV7-6 and TRBJ2-3, is as follows: GAGVSQSPRYKVTKRGQDVALRCDPISGHVSLYWYRQALGQGPEFLTYFNYEAQQDKSGLPNDRFSAERPEGSISTLTIQRTEQRDSAMYRCASSDSTGARTDTQYFGPGTRLTVL.

This sequence joins TRBV6-1 and TRBJ1-1; no clear D gene. Trimming left V 2 bases short and J 1 base short, with 8 bases between. This CDR3 comprises 14 residues. Germline V gene sequence: CDR1 MNHNS, CDR2 SASEGT. Here the CDR3 reads CASSEHTGNTEAFF. The CDR3 nucleotides read TGTGCCAGCAGTGAACACACCGGGAACACTGAAGCTTTCTTT.

V and J are TRBV20-1 and TRBJ1-1; possibly TRBD1 for D (5 bases). V was clipped by 6 bases and J by 6 bases, with 17 bases between them. CDR1 is DFQATT, CDR2 SNEGSKA, per germline (reference sequence). The CDR3 runs 13 residues. The CDR3 here is CSARFGVRAEAFF. The CDR3 coding sequence is TGCAGTGCCCGCTTTGGGGTCAGGGCTGAAGCTTTCTTT.

V gene TRBV28 combines with J gene TRBJ2-5; D ambiguous. V was trimmed by 2 bases and J by 2 bases, leaving 12 bases between them. The CDR3 runs to 15 residues. Germline values: CDR1 MDHEN, CDR2 SYDVKM. CDR3 loop: CASSLTEQRQETQYF. CDR3 bases: TGTGCCAGCAGTTTAACGGAGCAAAGGCAAGAGACCCAGTACTTC.

This clonotype was counted between two and nine times. The chain links TRBV7-2 to TRBJ1-1; D remains unclear. Germline V gives CDR1 SGHTA, CDR2 FQGNSA. This CDR3 has 14 amino acids. Trimming removed 0 bases at V and 8 bases at J, with 13 bases between. The CDR3 region has the DNA TGTGCCAGCAGCTTAGCCGGGCCCGGAGGGGAAGCTTTCTTT. Protein: CASSLAGPGGEAFF.

This clonotype has only a few counts. The gene calls are TRBV2 and TRBJ2-5, with TRBD2 matching over 8 bases. The DNA matches TRBJ2-7 better at its end, which makes the J call doubtful. CDR1 SNHLY and CDR2 FYNNEI come from the germline V gene. There are 14 residues in the CDR3. This CDR3 is CASSGVAGNYEQYF. The DNA of the CDR3 is TGTGCCAGCAGTGGGGTAGCGGGGAATTACGAGCAGTACTTC.

The genes are TRBV13 and TRBJ1-1; no definite D call. CDR3 length equals 13 residues. The V gene lost 6 bases and the J gene lost 5 bases, with 13 bases spanning the gap. Germline V lookup: CDR1 PRHDT, CDR2 FYEKMQ (reference sequence). The CDR3 region is CASSSAKGTEAFF. The CDR3 bases are TGTGCCAGCAGTTCAGCTAAGGGAACTGAAGCTTTCTTT.

This clonotype was observed a handful of times. This chain joins TRBV28 and TRBJ1-2; TRBD1 is a possible D gene (5 bases). The CDR3 extends over 13 amino acids. Germline V gives CDR1 MDHEN, CDR2 SYDVKM. Between the trimmed V and J ends, which lost 3 bases and 5 bases, there was a span of 10 bases. The DNA of the CDR3 is TGTGCCAGCAGTTTCGGGGGACCGTATGGCTACACCTTC. It specifies CASSFGGPYGYTF.

J is TRBJ2-1 and V is TRBV6-1, with D tentatively TRBD2 (6 bases). The germline CDR1 and CDR2 sequences are MNHNS and SASEGT. V lost 10 bases and J 0 bases, leaving 19 bases between the germline ends. This CDR3 is built from 16 residues. The CDR3 nucleotides are TGTGCCAACCCTTCAGCCGACGGGAGCTCCTACAATGAGCAGTTCTTC. Amino acids: CANPSADGSSYNEQFF.

Written as DNA, the CDR3 is TGCAGCGTTGAACGGGCTAGCGGGCAGACCCAGTACTTC. Translated, it gives CSVERASGQTQYF. This rearrangement joins TRBV29-1 to TRBJ2-5; TRBD2 matches 8 bases. Trimming at V came to 2 bases and at J to 6 bases, leaving 5 bases not matched to a gene. This CDR3 is built from 13 residues. Per the germline V gene, CDR1 is SQVTM and CDR2 is ANQGSEA.

The chain employs TRBV10-3 and TRBJ2-5; 9 bases align to TRBD1. V was pared by 6 bases and J by 3 bases, with 2 bases of the junction left unmatched. The CDR3 is 13 residues long. Germline V gene data show CDR1 as ENHRY and CDR2 as SYGVKD. CDR3 sequence: CAISRDREETQYF. CDR3 sequence (DNA): TGTGCCATCAGCCGGGACAGGGAAGAGACCCAGTACTTC.

This clonotype was picked up a small number of times. This chain joins TRBV6-2 or TRBV6-3 and TRBJ2-2, with 8 bases matching TRBD2. Looked up from germline, CDR1 is MNHEY and CDR2 is SVGEGT. The CDR3 covers 15 residues. After removal of 5 bases from V and 5 bases from J, the junction contained 7 bases not matched to a gene. The CDR3 sequence: CASSILAGITGELFF. The CDR3 DNA sequence: TGTGCCAGCAGTATCCTAGCGGGTATTACCGGGGAGCTGTTTTTT.

The rearrangement uses TRBV7-3 and TRBJ2-1; TRBD2 might be the D (5 bases). Between the trimmed V and J ends, which lost 6 bases and 9 bases, there was a span of 21 bases. CDR3 length equals 15 residues. CDR1 and CDR2 from the germline V gene are SGHTA and FQGTGA. As DNA, the CDR3 is TGTGCCAGCAGTCCTCCCGGACTCTCCTCTACTGAGCAGTTCTTC. Its protein is CASSPPGLSSTEQFF.

Note on this clonotype: Given a much more abundant clone one base away, this may be a read error. The genes are TRBV20-1 and TRBJ2-1; tentatively, D is TRBD2 (6 bases). The V gene lost 5 bases and the J gene lost 4 bases, with 18 bases spanning the gap. The CDR3 is 15 amino acids. Germline CDR1 DFQATT, CDR2 SNEGSKA (reference sequence). CDR3 DNA sequence: TGCAGTGCTGGCACCGCGGGGTGGTATTACAATGAGCAGTTCTTC. Residues: CSAGTAGWYYNEQFF.

This chain uses TRBV20-1 with TRBJ2-5, with TRBD2 matching over 11 bases. V lost 5 bases and J lost 4; bases outside the gene matches: 6. Germline V gene sequence: CDR1 DFQATT, CDR2 SNEGSKA (reference sequence). This CDR3 contains 14 residues. The CDR3, as DNA: TGCAGTGCTTATAGCGGGGGGGCCCGAGAGACCCAGTACTTC. Translated: CSAYSGGARETQYF.